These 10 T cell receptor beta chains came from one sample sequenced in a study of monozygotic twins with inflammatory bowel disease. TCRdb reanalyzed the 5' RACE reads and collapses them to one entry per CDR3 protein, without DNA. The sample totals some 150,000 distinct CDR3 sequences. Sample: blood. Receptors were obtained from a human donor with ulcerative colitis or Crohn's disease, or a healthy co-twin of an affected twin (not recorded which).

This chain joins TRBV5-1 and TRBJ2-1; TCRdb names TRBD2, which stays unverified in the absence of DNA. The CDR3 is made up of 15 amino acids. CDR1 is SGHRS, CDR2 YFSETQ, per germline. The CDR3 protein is CASSEAGGHYNEQFF.

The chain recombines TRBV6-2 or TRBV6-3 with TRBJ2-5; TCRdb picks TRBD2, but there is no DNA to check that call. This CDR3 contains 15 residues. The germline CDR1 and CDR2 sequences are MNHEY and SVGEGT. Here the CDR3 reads CASSSPGTRKETQYF.

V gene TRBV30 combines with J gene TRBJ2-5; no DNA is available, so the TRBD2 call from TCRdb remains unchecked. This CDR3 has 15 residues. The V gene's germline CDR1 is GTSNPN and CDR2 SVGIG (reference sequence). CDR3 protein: CAWSFDGTSQETQYF.

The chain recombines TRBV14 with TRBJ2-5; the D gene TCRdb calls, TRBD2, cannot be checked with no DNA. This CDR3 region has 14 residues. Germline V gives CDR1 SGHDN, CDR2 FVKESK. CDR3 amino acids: CASSHSGREETQYF.

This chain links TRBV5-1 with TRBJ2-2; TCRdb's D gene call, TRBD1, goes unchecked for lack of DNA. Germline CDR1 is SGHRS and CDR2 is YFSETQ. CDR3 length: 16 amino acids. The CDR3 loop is CASSPGTGTDTGELFF.

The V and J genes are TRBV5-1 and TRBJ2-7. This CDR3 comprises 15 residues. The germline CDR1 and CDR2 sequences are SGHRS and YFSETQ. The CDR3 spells CASRGAPEATYEQYF.

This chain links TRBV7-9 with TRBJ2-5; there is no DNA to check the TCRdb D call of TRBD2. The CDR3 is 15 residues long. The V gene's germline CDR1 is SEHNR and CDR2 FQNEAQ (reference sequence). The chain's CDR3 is CASSSRPGLGETQYF.

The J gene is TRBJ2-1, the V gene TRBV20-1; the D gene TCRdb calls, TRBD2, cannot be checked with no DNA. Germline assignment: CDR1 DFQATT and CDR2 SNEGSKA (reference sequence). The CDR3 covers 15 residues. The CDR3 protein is CSARGLDSSYNEQFF.

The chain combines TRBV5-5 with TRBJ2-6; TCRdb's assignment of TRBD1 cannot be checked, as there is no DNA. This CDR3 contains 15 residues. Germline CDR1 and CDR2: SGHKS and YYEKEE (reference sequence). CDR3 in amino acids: CASTRYGGDTNVLTF.

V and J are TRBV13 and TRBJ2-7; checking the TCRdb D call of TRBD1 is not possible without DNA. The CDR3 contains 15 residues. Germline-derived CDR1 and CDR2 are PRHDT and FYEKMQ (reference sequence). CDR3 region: CASSLGFDSTYEQYF.